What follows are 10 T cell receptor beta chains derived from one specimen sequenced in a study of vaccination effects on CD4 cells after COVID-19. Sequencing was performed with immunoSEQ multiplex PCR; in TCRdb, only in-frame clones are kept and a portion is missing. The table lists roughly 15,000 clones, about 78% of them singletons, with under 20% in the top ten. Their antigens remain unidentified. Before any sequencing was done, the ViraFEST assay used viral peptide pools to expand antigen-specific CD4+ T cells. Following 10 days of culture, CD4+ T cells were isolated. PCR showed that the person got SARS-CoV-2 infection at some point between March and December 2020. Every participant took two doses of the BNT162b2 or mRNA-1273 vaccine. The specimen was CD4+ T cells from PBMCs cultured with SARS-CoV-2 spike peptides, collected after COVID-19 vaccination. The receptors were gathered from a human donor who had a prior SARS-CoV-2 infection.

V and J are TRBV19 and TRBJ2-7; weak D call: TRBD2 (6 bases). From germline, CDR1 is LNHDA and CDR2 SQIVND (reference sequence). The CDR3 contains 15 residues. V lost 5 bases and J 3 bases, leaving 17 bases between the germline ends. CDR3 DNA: TGTGCCAGTAGTGCATTGGAGGGAGTGGGCTACGAGCAGTACTTC. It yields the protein CASSALEGVGYEQYF.

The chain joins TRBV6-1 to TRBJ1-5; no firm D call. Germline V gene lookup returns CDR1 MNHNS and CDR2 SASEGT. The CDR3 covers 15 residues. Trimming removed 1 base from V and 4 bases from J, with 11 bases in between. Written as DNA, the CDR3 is TGTGCCAGCAGTGAAGGGTCGATAGATAATCAGCCCCAGCATTTT. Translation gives CASSEGSIDNQPQHF.

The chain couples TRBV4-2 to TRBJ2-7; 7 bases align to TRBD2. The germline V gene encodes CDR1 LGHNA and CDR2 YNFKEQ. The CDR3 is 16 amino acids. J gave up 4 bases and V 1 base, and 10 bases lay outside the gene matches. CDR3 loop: CASSQAWAGDFYEQYF. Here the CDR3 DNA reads TGTGCCAGCAGCCAAGCGTGGGCGGGGGACTTTTACGAGCAGTACTTC.

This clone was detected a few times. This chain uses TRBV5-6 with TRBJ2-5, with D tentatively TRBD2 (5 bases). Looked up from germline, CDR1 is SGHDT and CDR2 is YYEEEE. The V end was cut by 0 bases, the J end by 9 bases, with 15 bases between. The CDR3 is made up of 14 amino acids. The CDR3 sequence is CASSLVWASRPQYF. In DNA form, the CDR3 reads TGTGCCAGCAGCTTGGTTTGGGCTAGCAGGCCCCAGTACTTC.

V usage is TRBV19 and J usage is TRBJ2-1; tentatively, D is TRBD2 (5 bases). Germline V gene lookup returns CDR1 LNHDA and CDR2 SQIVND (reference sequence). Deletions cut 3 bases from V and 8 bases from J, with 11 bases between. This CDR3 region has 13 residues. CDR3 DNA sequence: TGTGCCAGTAGTATTACGGGGAGCGATGAGCAGTTCTTC. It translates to CASSITGSDEQFF. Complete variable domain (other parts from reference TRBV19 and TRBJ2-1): DGGITQSPKYLFRKEGQNVTLSCEQNLNHDAMYWYRQDPGQGLRLIYYSQIVNDFQKGDIAEGYSVSREKKESFPLTVTSAQKNPTAFYLCASSITGSDEQFFGPGTRLTVL.

The CDR3 bases are TGTGCCAGCTCGCGAGCCGGGACAAGTACTGGAAACACCATATATTTT. This sequence encodes CASSRAGTSTGNTIYF. The V and J genes are TRBV18 and TRBJ1-3; TRBD1 is a possible D gene (6 bases). Germline CDR1 and CDR2: KGHSH and LQKENI. V dropped 6 bases and J dropped 2 bases, with 17 bases sitting between them. This CDR3 has 16 amino acids.

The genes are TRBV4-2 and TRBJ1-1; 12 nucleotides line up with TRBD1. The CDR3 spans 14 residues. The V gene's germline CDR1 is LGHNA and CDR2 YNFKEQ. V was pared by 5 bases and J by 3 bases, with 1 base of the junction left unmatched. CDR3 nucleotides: TGTGCCAGCAGCGGGGACAGGGGGCACACTGAAGCTTTCTTT. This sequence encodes CASSGDRGHTEAFF.

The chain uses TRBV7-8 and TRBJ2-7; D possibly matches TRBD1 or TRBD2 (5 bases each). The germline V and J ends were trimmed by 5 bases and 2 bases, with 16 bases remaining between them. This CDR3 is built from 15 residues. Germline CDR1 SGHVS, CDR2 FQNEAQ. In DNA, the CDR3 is TGTGCCAGCAGCCCAAAGAGGGTAGGGGCCTACGAGCAGTACTTC. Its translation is CASSPKRVGAYEQYF. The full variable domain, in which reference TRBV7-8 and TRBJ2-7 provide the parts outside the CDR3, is GAGVSQSPRYKVAKRGQDVALRCDPISGHVSLFWYQQALGQGPEFLTYFQNEAQLDKSGLPSDRFFAERPEGSVSTLKIQRTQQEDSAVYLCASSPKRVGAYEQYFGPGTRLTVT.

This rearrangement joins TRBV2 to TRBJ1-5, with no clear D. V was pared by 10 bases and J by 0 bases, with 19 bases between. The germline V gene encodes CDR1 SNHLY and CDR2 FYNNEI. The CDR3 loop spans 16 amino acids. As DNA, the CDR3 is TGTGCCACTTCCCGGGGATGGGATAATAGCAATCAGCCCCAGCATTTT. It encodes CATSRGWDNSNQPQHF.

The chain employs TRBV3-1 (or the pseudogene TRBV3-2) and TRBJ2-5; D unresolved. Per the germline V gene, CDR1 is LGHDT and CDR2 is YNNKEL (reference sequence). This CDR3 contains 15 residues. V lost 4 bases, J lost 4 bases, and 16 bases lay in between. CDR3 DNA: TGTGCCAGCAGCCCCCTTAGTCGGTACGGAGAGACCCAGTACTTC. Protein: CASSPLSRYGETQYF.